This T cell receptor (beta chain) originates from a study of blood T cell repertoires in COVID-19. Turning to the study itself: Acute and convalescent COVID-19 samples came from the United States, Italy and Spain. PBMCs, B-cell-depleted T cells, or T cells were the source of the cDNA or gDNA that made up the material.

In the original workflow: For nucleated cells, counts were estimated from reference gene primer amplification. Sequenced by immunoSEQ multiplex PCR; TCRdb stores in-frame clones only, minus some. V, J and clone size reflect that table, while D and trimming were determined from the DNA. The repertoire consists of under 300,000 clones, with roughly 85% occurring once and the leading ten covering approximately 9.9%. CDR3 length equals 13 residues. Trimming cost V 7 bases and J 1 base, with 10 bases left between them. Sequenced sample: peripheral blood. The sequence was collected from a woman in her 70s with acute or convalescent COVID-19. The genes are TRBV12-3 or TRBV12-4 and TRBJ1-1; D remains unclear. The CDR3 DNA reads as TGTGCCAGCAACCTCGCGGCGAACACTGAAGCTTTCTTT. It translates to CASNLAANTEAFF.